This T cell receptor beta chain came from a study of tumor and adjacent non-tumor tissue in lung cancer. For the study at large: Patients comprised about a dozen adenocarcinoma, 2 squamous cell carcinoma and 1 small cell lung cancer.

Regarding the study as a whole: TCR diversity was significantly greater in tumor than normal lung tissue. Tumor TCR diversity, when higher, was linked to shorter survival.

A word on this clonotype: Its specificity is unknown. The germline gene is not matched at one end of the junction; a read error may be the cause.

This sample's RNA came from whole unsorted tissue. Chemotherapy-naive patients with new lung cancer underwent thoracic surgery in China, August–November 2014. Three rounds of nested PCR, following a modified ARM-PCR protocol, produced the TCRbeta library. TCRdb itself ran the multiplex PCR reads through MiXCR, one entry per CDR3 protein. Of 120,000 or so distinct CDR3 sequences listed, 84% are singletons. The CDR3 has 14 amino acids. Looked up from germline, CDR1 is LGHNA and CDR2 is YNFKEQ. Specimen: lung tumor tissue. The chain links TRBV4-2 to TRBJ1-2; no definite D call. This TCR derives from a man between 65 and 80 years old with non-small cell lung cancer. CDR3 sequence: CATSQELGIYGYTF. In DNA form, the CDR3 reads TGTGCCACCAGCCAAGAATTAGGGATTTATGGCTACACCTTC.